These T cell receptor beta chains were read from a single sample in a study of cytomegalovirus exposure and HLA in healthy donors. Using immunoSEQ multiplex PCR, the repertoire was profiled, and TCRdb retains in-frame clones only, with some absent. This sample carries 170,000 or so clones, with under 2.5% going to the ten biggest clones. The sample consisted of PBMCs. These receptors originate from a man aged 25 to 40 in good health and CMV-seronegative. Each CDR3 is given with its conserved first and last residue. Fields, in order: V gene, J gene, D gene, CDR3 DNA, CDR3 protein. D genes are given only for firm matches.

TRBV19	TRBJ2-5	TRBD1	TGTGCCAGTAGTAGGGGACAGTACCAAGAGACCCAGTACTTC	CASSRGQYQETQYF
TRBV18	TRBJ1-5	TRBD1	TGTGCCAGCTCACCCGGGACAGATCAGCCCCAGCATTTT	CASSPGTDQPQHF
TRBV4-2	TRBJ1-1	.	TGTGCCAGCAGCCCAGGACAGCGACACTACACTGAAGCTTTCTTT	CASSPGQRHYTEAFF
TRBV6-6	TRBJ2-3	.	TGTGCCAGCACCCAAGGGGGAGCAATGACAGATACGCAGTATTTT	CASTQGGAMTDTQYF
TRBV14	TRBJ2-7	.	TGTGCCAGCAGCCAACACTCCTTTAGCTCCTACGAGCAGTACTTC	CASSQHSFSSYEQYF
TRBV14	TRBJ1-1	.	TGTGCCAGCAGCCCGTTACAGGAAGCTTTCTTT	CASSPLQEAFF
TRBV7-2	TRBJ2-2	.	TGTGCCAGCAGCTCACAGTTCCCCGGGGAGCTGTTTTTT	CASSSQFPGELFF
TRBV14	TRBJ1-2	TRBD1	TGTGCCAGCAGCCAGGACAGGACTTATGGCTACACCTTC	CASSQDRTYGYTF
TRBV7-6	TRBJ2-1	TRBD2	TGTGCCAGCAGCTTTAGCGGGAGTCCTTCCAATGAGCAGTTCTTC	CASSFSGSPSNEQFF
TRBV29-1	TRBJ2-1	.	TGCAGCGTTGCGGCTGACTCCTATGAGCAGTTCTTC	CSVAADSYEQFF
TRBV5-4	TRBJ2-3	.	TGTGCCAGCAGCTTCGGGATTTCAGATACGCAGTATTTT	CASSFGISDTQYF
TRBV19	TRBJ1-4	.	TGTGCCAGTAGTATCCATGCGATCTCTGCAACTAATGAAAAACTGTTTTTT	CASSIHAISATNEKLFF
TRBV5-4	TRBJ1-4	.	TGTGCCAGCAGCTTATTAGCTAAGAGCGAAAAGCTGTTTTTT	CASSLLAKSEKLFF
TRBV27	TRBJ2-1	TRBD1	TGTGCCAGCAGTTCCCATTGGACAGGGGGCAATGAGCAGTTCTTC	CASSSHWTGGNEQFF
TRBV28	TRBJ1-5	.	TGTGCCAGCAGTTTACCGAGTTGGAATCAGCCCCAGCATTTT	CASSLPSWNQPQHF
TRBV30	TRBJ1-2	.	TGTGCCTGGAATACAGGGCAGGACCTTAGATATGGCTACACCTTC	CAWNTGQDLRYGYTF
TRBV4-3	TRBJ2-3	TRBD2	TGCGCCAGCAGCCCAAGACTAGCGGGAGGGCCAAGCACAGATACGCAGTATTTT	CASSPRLAGGPSTDTQYF
TRBV28	TRBJ2-1	TRBD2	TGTGCCAGCAGTAGTAGCGGGAGCTCCTACAATGAGCAGTTCTTC	CASSSSGSSYNEQFF
TRBV6-5	TRBJ1-5	.	TGTGCCAGCAGCCCGGGCGGGCAGCCCCAGCATTTT	CASSPGGQPQHF
TRBV10-3	TRBJ2-7	TRBD1	TGTGCCACCGATGAGGGCACAGGGGGTTCCTACGAGCAGTACTTC	CATDEGTGGSYEQYF
TRBV4-3	TRBJ2-6	TRBD1	TGCGCCAGCAGCCGGACAGGGGGCTCTGGGGCCAACGTCCTGACTTTC	CASSRTGGSGANVLTF
TRBV29-1	TRBJ2-7	TRBD1	TGCAGCGTTCAAAGACAGGGGGCCTCCTACGAGCAGTACTTC	CSVQRQGASYEQYF
TRBV11-3	TRBJ2-7	.	TGTGCCAGCAGCTCGCCGAGGATTACAAACTACGAGCAGTACTTC	CASSSPRITNYEQYF
TRBV9	TRBJ2-7	.	TGTGCCAGCAGCGTAGGGCCAGGAGGAACCTACGAGCAGTACTTC	CASSVGPGGTYEQYF
TRBV11-2	TRBJ1-1	.	TGTGCCAGCAGCTCCTCGACAGACACTGAAGCTTTCTTT	CASSSSTDTEAFF
TRBV6-5	TRBJ2-7	TRBD1	TGTGCCAGCAGTGCCGACAGGGGCCCCTACGAGCAGTACTTC	CASSADRGPYEQYF
TRBV28	TRBJ2-2	.	TGTGCCAGCATCTCCAACACCGGGGAGCTGTTTTTT	CASISNTGELFF
TRBV7-9	TRBJ2-1	TRBD2	TGTGCCAGCAGCTTCCCGACTGGAGGCAGCGGGAGACCCGCTGAGCAGTTCTTC	CASSFPTGGSGRPAEQFF
TRBV4-1	TRBJ2-7	TRBD1	TGCGCCAGCAGCCAAACCGACCTTGGGACAGAGGGGTACGAGCAGTACTTC	CASSQTDLGTEGYEQYF
TRBV11-3	TRBJ2-7	.	TGTGCCAGCAGCTTAGTCGACGGGGAGCAGTACTTC	CASSLVDGEQYF
TRBV20-1	TRBJ2-3	.	TGCAGTGCTAGCGGCACAGATACGCAGTATTTT	CSASGTDTQYF
TRBV7-2	TRBJ1-1	.	TGTGCCAGCAGCTTCGCCGCGGGGACTGAAGCTTTCTTT	CASSFAAGTEAFF
TRBV9	TRBJ2-1	TRBD2	TGTGCCAGCGAACGGCTAGCGGGAGAACAGTTCTTC	CASERLAGEQFF
TRBV7-9	TRBJ1-1	.	TGTGCCAGCAGGCTATCGCTCGGGAACACTGAAGCTTTCTTT	CASRLSLGNTEAFF
TRBV5-1	TRBJ2-7	.	TGCGCCAGCAGCTTAGTTAGCGGCTCCTACGAGCAGTACTTC	CASSLVSGSYEQYF
TRBV30	TRBJ1-2	TRBD1	TGTGCCTGGAAAGGGACAGGGAATGGCTACACCTTC	CAWKGTGNGYTF
TRBV14	TRBJ2-2	TRBD1	TGTGCCAGCAGCCAAGATCCCCAGGGGGCCGGGGAGCTGTTTTTT	CASSQDPQGAGELFF
TRBV6-5	TRBJ1-1	TRBD1	TGTGCCAGCAGTGCCCGGGACAGGGTCGACACTGAAGCTTTCTTT	CASSARDRVDTEAFF
TRBV7-2	TRBJ2-1	.	TGTGCCAGCAGCTCCCCCTCAGTTTCAAGCTCCTACAATGAGCAGTTCTTC	CASSSPSVSSSYNEQFF
TRBV5-1	TRBJ2-1	.	TGCGCCAGCAGCTTAGACTTAACCTACAATGAGCAGTTCTTC	CASSLDLTYNEQFF
TRBV7-8	TRBJ2-2	.	TGTGCCAGCAGCGGAGGCATTGACACCGGGGAGCTGTTTTTT	CASSGGIDTGELFF
TRBV5-6	TRBJ2-5	.	TGTGCCAGCAGCTTGGGGGCCCAAGAGACCCAGTACTTC	CASSLGAQETQYF